The 30 T cell receptor beta chains given below trace back to one sample, sequenced in a study of blood T cell repertoires in COVID-19 (TCRdb year 2020). The library was obtained by the immunoSEQ multiplex PCR assay. In its TCRdb copy, this immuneACCESS table keeps in-frame sequences only and misses some clones. Where compared with another copy, unresolved V genes explain less than half of these, and the others have no known cause. The table for this sample lists 110,000 to 150,000 clones; 80% to 90% of them were counted only once. Of the sample, approximately 9.9% falls within the top ten clones. Material for sequencing was peripheral blood. Every receptor here comes from an elderly woman with acute or convalescent COVID-19.

The chain combines TRBV6-6 with TRBJ1-2; 10 nucleotides agree with TRBD1. CDR3 length equals 15 residues. Germline lookup yields CDR1 MNHNY and CDR2 SVGAGI (reference sequence). The J segment lost 5 bases and the V segment lost 6 bases, leaving 9 bases of the junction unmatched. This CDR3 reads CASSPPRDRGYGYTF. The DNA for the CDR3 is TGTGCCAGCAGCCCCCCCCGGGACAGGGGTTATGGCTACACCTTC.

V is TRBV6-2 or TRBV6-3 and J is TRBJ1-1, with D possibly being TRBD1 (6 bases). V lost 1 base to trimming and J lost 0 bases, with 15 bases between them. CDR1 and CDR2 from the germline V gene are MNHEY and SVGEGT. The CDR3 is 17 residues long. The CDR3 nucleotides read TGTGCCAGCAGTTACTTAGCGGGACATATCATGAACACTGAAGCTTTCTTT. Translation gives CASSYLAGHIMNTEAFF.

This chain links TRBV19 with TRBJ1-5, with a weak D call TRBD1 (6 bases). The germline V gene has CDR1 LNHDA and CDR2 SQIVND (reference sequence). Trimming left V 3 bases short and J 6 bases short, with 12 bases between. The CDR3 covers 14 residues. CDR3 region: CASSIETGFQPQHF. The DNA of the CDR3 is TGTGCCAGTAGTATCGAAACAGGGTTTCAGCCCCAGCATTTT.

The V call is TRBV4-1, the J call TRBJ2-1, with TRBD2 matching 8 bases. The CDR3 covers 19 residues. Germline CDR1 MGHRA, CDR2 YSYEKL. V shed 0 bases, J shed 8 bases, and the junction held 18 bases outside the gene matches. CDR3 sequence (DNA): TGCGCCAGCAGCCAAGAAAATACAGGTACGGCGGGGGGCCTATATGAGCAGTTCTTC. Translating it yields CASSQENTGTAGGLYEQFF.

The chain combines TRBV29-1 with TRBJ1-1; D might be TRBD1 (6 bases). CDR3 size: 12 residues. Trimming removed 6 bases from V and 4 bases from J, with 12 bases in between. CDR1 SQVTM and CDR2 ANQGSEA come from the germline V gene. As DNA, the CDR3 is TGCAGCGTCGCAGGGGCTGGCACTGAAGCTTTCTTT. It is translated as CSVAGAGTEAFF.

The chain carries TRBV30 and TRBJ1-1; unclear D gene. The CDR3 length is 11 residues. The germline V gene has CDR1 GTSNPN and CDR2 SVGIG (reference sequence). Trimming left V 2 bases short and J 6 bases short, with 7 bases between. The CDR3 sequence is CAWSPRAEAFF. The DNA of the CDR3 is TGTGCCTGGAGTCCAAGAGCTGAAGCTTTCTTT. The full variable domain, rest sourced from reference TRBV30 and TRBJ1-1, is SQTIHQWPATLVQPVGSPLSLECTVEGTSNPNLYWYRQAAGRGLQLLFYSVGIGQISSEVPQNLSASRPQDRQFILSSKKLLLSDSGFYLCAWSPRAEAFFGQGTRLTVV.

CDR3 protein: CAWSGTFQGNTIYF. In nucleotides, the CDR3 is TGTGCCTGGTCCGGGACATTCCAAGGAAACACCATATATTTT. The genes are TRBV30 and TRBJ1-3, with D perhaps TRBD1 (6 bases). The CDR3 totals 14 residues. V was clipped by 5 bases and J by 4 bases, with 15 bases between them. Germline CDR1 is GTSNPN and CDR2 is SVGIG (reference sequence).

The chain joins TRBV5-1 to TRBJ1-3; 9 bases map to TRBD1. J gave up 0 bases and V 4 bases, and 5 bases lay outside the gene matches. This CDR3 comprises 16 residues. The germline CDR1 and CDR2 sequences are SGHRS and YFSETQ. The CDR3 protein is CASSLDRGASGNTIYF. Written as DNA, the CDR3 is TGCGCCAGCAGCCTTGACAGGGGGGCCTCTGGAAACACCATATATTTT.

A remark on this clone: Other DNA sequences in this specimen translate into the identical CDR3. The chain recombines TRBV2 with TRBJ1-1, with 9 bases aligning to TRBD1. In germline, CDR1 is SNHLY, CDR2 FYNNEI. The ends lost 8 bases at V and 4 bases at J; junction bases unmatched: 5. The CDR3 runs 13 residues. CDR3 loop: CASGGQGGTEAFF. CDR3 nucleotide sequence: TGTGCCAGCGGGGGACAGGGAGGCACTGAAGCTTTCTTT.

The CDR3 here is CASSQAISTAYGYTF. CDR3 in DNA: TGTGCCAGCAGCCAAGCAATTTCGACAGCCTATGGCTACACCTTC. The chain links TRBV14 to TRBJ1-2, with a tentative D call TRBD1 (5 bases). Germline CDR1 SGHDN, CDR2 FVKESK. The V end was cut by 1 base, the J end by 4 bases, with 13 bases between. There are 15 residues in the CDR3.

J is TRBJ2-1 and V is TRBV6-5; 8 bases match TRBD1. This CDR3 has 15 amino acids. V shed 6 bases, J shed 1 base, and the junction held 5 bases outside the gene matches. Germline CDR1 reads MNHEY; CDR2 reads SVGAGI. CDR3: CASSRGQGSYNEQFF. CDR3 bases: TGTGCCAGCAGCCGCGGACAGGGTTCCTACAATGAGCAGTTCTTC.

This clone is a singleton in its sample. This chain links TRBV3-1 (or the pseudogene TRBV3-2) with TRBJ2-3; perhaps TRBD1 as D (6 bases). CDR3 length equals 14 residues. V lost 6 bases, J lost 3 bases, and 13 bases lay in between. Germline CDR1 and CDR2: LGHDT and YNNKEL (reference sequence). The CDR3 nucleotides are TGTGCCAGCAGAATATACAGGGTGACAGATACGCAGTATTTT. It yields the protein CASRIYRVTDTQYF.

CDR3 nucleotide sequence: TGTGCCAGCAGGCCCTCCGGGACAGGGCCTGAAAAACTGTTTTTT. This encodes CASRPSGTGPEKLFF. The rearrangement uses TRBV6-6 and TRBJ1-4; 9 bases match TRBD1. The CDR3 covers 15 residues. CDR1 and CDR2 from the germline V gene are MNHNY and SVGAGI (reference sequence). Trimming at V came to 6 bases and at J to 7 bases, leaving 9 bases not matched to a gene.

The CDR3, as DNA: TGTGCCAGCAGCCAAGCGAACATGGCGGGACCGCAGTATTTT. Protein product: CASSQANMAGPQYF. The chain recombines TRBV4-2 with TRBJ2-3, with D maybe TRBD2 (6 bases). Per germline, CDR1 LGHNA and CDR2 YNFKEQ. The CDR3 has 14 amino acids. V lost 1 base and J 10 bases, leaving 15 bases between the germline ends.

This clone showed up just a few times. The chain combines TRBV19 with TRBJ1-6; a possible D gene is TRBD1 (5 bases). The CDR3 runs to 17 residues. CDR1 and CDR2 (germline): LNHDA, SQIVND (reference sequence). Trimming stripped 5 bases from V and 6 bases from J, with 20 bases between. CDR3: CASSSHLQEGANSPLHF. The CDR3 coding sequence is TGTGCCAGTAGTTCCCACCTCCAGGAAGGGGCTAATTCACCCCTCCACTTT.

J is TRBJ2-1 and V is TRBV5-1; 8 bases align to TRBD1. From germline, CDR1 is SGHRS and CDR2 YFSETQ. V dropped 4 bases and J dropped 3; count of bases not matched to a gene: 9. This CDR3 has 16 residues. The CDR3 region has the DNA TGCGCCAGCAGCAAAGGGGACAGGAGATTCTACAATGAGCAGTTCTTC. It encodes CASSKGDRRFYNEQFF.

Concerning this clone itself: Its ends do not fully match the called genes, so a read error is possible. The chain has TRBV30 and TRBJ1-2; D perhaps matches TRBD1 (6 bases). Germline values: CDR1 GTSNPN, CDR2 SVGIG (reference sequence). The CDR3 contains 12 residues. CDR3: CAWSFFAGTQNF. DNA for the CDR3: TGTGCCTGGAGTTTTTTTGCCGGGACACAGAACTTC. Variable domain in full (rest from reference TRBV30 and TRBJ1-2): SQTIHQWPATLVQPVGSPLSLECTVEGTSNPNLYWYRQAAGRGLQLLFYSVGIGQISSEVPQNLSASRPQDRQFILSSKKLLLSDSGFYLCAWSFFAGTQNFGSGTRLTVV.

The chain carries TRBV7-2 and TRBJ2-2; D is ambiguous. Germline values: CDR1 SGHTA, CDR2 FQGNSA. The CDR3 totals 15 residues. V was cut by 4 bases and J by 5 bases, with 14 bases left in between. This CDR3 is CASSSTDRRTGELFF. CDR3 bases: TGTGCCAGCAGCTCTACAGACCGAAGGACCGGGGAGCTGTTTTTT.

This clone was recorded only once. CDR3 loop: CASSLGGDRIIEAFF. The CDR3 nucleotides read TGTGCCAGCAGCCTAGGGGGGGACAGGATAATTGAAGCTTTCTTT. This sequence joins TRBV6-5 and TRBJ1-1; TRBD1 agrees at 8 bases. The CDR3 is made up of 15 amino acids. Germline CDR1 reads MNHEY; CDR2 reads SVGAGI. V lost 6 bases to trimming and J lost 7 bases; unmatched junction nucleotides: 13.

The chain carries TRBV7-2 and TRBJ2-2, with no clear D. This CDR3 spans 15 amino acids. Between the trimmed V and J ends, which lost 5 bases and 1 base, there was a span of 11 bases. Looked up from germline, CDR1 is SGHTA and CDR2 is FQGNSA. DNA for the CDR3: TGTGCCAGCAGCACAGCACACATGAACACCGGGGAGCTGTTTTTT. Its translation is CASSTAHMNTGELFF.

The chain is built from TRBV7-8 and TRBJ2-1; 12 bases line up with TRBD1. CDR1 and CDR2 (germline): SGHVS, FQNEAQ. The length of the CDR3 is 16 residues. V shed 1 base and J 10 bases; nucleotides not matched to a gene: 8. This CDR3 reads CASSLGGDRGRSEQFF. CDR3 sequence (DNA): TGTGCCAGCAGCTTAGGTGGGGACAGGGGGCGATCGGAGCAGTTCTTC.

This rearrangement joins TRBV4-2 to TRBJ2-4; TRBD2 is a possible D gene (6 bases). CDR1 is LGHNA, CDR2 YNFKEQ, per germline. This CDR3 is built from 15 residues. Trimming cost V 2 bases and J 1 base, with 9 bases left between them. The CDR3 DNA reads as TGTGCCAGCAGCCAAACGGGACTTGCCAAAAACATTCAGTACTTC. It codes for CASSQTGLAKNIQYF.

The rearrangement links TRBV30 to TRBJ1-4, with D tentatively TRBD1 (6 bases). This CDR3 region has 14 residues. The V gene lost 4 bases and the J gene lost 0 bases, with 9 bases spanning the gap. The V gene's germline CDR1 is GTSNPN and CDR2 SVGIG (reference sequence). The chain's CDR3 is CAWNRDTTNEKLFF. CDR3 nucleotide sequence: TGTGCCTGGAACAGGGACACAACTAATGAAAAACTGTTTTTT.

This chain links TRBV19 with TRBJ1-3, with D tentatively TRBD1 (5 bases). The CDR3 covers 15 residues. Trimming left V 3 bases short and J 0 bases short, with 9 bases between. CDR1 LNHDA and CDR2 SQIVND come from the germline V gene (reference sequence). This chain's CDR3 is CASSIDSHSGNTIYF. The CDR3 DNA follows: TGTGCCAGTAGTATTGACAGCCACTCTGGAAACACCATATATTTT.

This chain uses TRBV24-1 with TRBJ2-3, with a tentative D call TRBD2 (5 bases). V was pared by 5 bases and J by 4 bases, with 12 bases between. In germline, CDR1 is KGHDR, CDR2 SFDVKD. The CDR3 consists of 14 residues. Here the CDR3 DNA reads TGTGCCACCAGTGCGGGGAATGAGGCAGATACGCAGTATTTT. This sequence encodes CATSAGNEADTQYF.

This clone has just one count. The chain joins TRBV12-5 to TRBJ2-5; TRBD2 aligns across 10 bases. The CDR3 contains 15 residues. Germline values: CDR1 LGHNT, CDR2 FRNRAP. Losses at the gene ends were 1 base for V and 1 base for J; bases not matched to a gene: 0. The CDR3 reads CASGLGTSGQETQYF. CDR3 coding DNA: TGTGCTAGTGGTTTGGGGACTAGCGGCCAAGAGACCCAGTACTTC.

The chain uses TRBV5-1 and TRBJ1-2; tentative D call: TRBD1 (6 bases). The germline CDR1 and CDR2 sequences are SGHRS and YFSETQ. The CDR3 sequence is 14 residues long. Trimming took off 4 bases at V and 2 bases at J, with 12 bases between the two ends. This chain's CDR3 is CASSPERGNYGYTF. In nucleotides, the CDR3 is TGCGCCAGCAGCCCCGAAAGGGGGAACTATGGCTACACCTTC.

The V gene is TRBV3-1 (or the pseudogene TRBV3-2), the J gene TRBJ1-6; unclear D gene. V lost 1 base to trimming and J lost 6 bases, with 7 bases between them. CDR3 length: 14 amino acids. Looked up from germline, CDR1 is LGHDT and CDR2 is YNNKEL (reference sequence). CDR3 sequence: CASSQGLVNSPLHF. CDR3 nucleotides: TGTGCCAGCAGCCAAGGACTCGTTAATTCACCCCTCCACTTT.

The chain combines TRBV5-1 with TRBJ2-1, with D perhaps TRBD2 (5 bases). Per germline, CDR1 SGHRS and CDR2 YFSETQ. The length of the CDR3 is 16 residues. V gave up 3 bases and J gave up 0 bases, with 13 bases separating them. The CDR3 DNA reads as TGCGCCAGCAGCTCCCTCCCGGGGAGCTCCTACAATGAGCAGTTCTTC. This sequence encodes CASSSLPGSSYNEQFF.

The chain carries TRBV27 and TRBJ1-1; D perhaps matches TRBD1 (5 bases). V lost 3 bases and J lost 1, with 12 bases in between. CDR1 and CDR2 (germline): MNHEY, SMNVEV (reference sequence). CDR3 size: 15 residues. The CDR3 DNA reads as TGTGCCAGCAGTTTTCACGGGCAGGGGAACACTGAAGCTTTCTTT. This translates into CASSFHGQGNTEAFF.